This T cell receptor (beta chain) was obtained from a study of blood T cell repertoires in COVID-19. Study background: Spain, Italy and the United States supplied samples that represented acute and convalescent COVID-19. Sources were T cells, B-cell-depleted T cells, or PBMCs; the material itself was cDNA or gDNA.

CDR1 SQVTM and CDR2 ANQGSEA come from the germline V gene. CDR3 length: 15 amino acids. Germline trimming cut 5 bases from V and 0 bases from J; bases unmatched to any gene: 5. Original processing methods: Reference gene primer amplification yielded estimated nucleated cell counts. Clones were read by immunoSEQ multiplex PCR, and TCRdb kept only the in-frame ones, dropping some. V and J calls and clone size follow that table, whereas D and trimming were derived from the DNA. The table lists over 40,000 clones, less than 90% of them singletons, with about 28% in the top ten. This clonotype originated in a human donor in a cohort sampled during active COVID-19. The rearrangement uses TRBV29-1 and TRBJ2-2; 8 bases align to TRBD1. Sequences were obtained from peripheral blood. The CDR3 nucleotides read TGCAGCGTTCGCACAGGGGGATCGAACACCGGGGAGCTGTTTTTT. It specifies CSVRTGGSNTGELFF.